This T cell receptor beta chain was captured by sequencing in a study of low-dose radiotherapy and immunotherapy resistance in tumors. Study context: Cohort 1 was given 0.5 Gy per fraction every 2 weeks, for 6.5 Gy total. Intravenously given cyclophosphamide 200 mg/m2 followed a two-week schedule that placed each dose one day before radiation and immunotherapy.

The sample holds many counts of this clonotype. The sample's time point: after trial treatment. Treatment indicated: LDRT plus nivolumab, ipilimumab, low-dose cyclophosphamide and aspirin (RACIN trial). The junction had 4 bases not matched to a gene; V was cut back by 2 bases and J by 4 bases. The CDR3 totals 14 residues. Per the germline V gene, CDR1 is SNHLY and CDR2 is FYNNEI. TRAV- and TRBV-specific primers, spanning alpha and beta chains, primed first-strand cDNA. It was with a constant-region primer and a V-primer adapter that TCRs were amplified over approximately 20 PCR cycles. TCRdb re-analysed the reads in MiXCR, keeping a single row per CDR3 protein. Of tens of thousands of distinct CDR3 sequences listed, 15% to 20% are singletons.

The receptor was derived from a male donor with prostate cancer. Sequenced here: PBMCs, sampled after low-dose radiotherapy plus immunotherapy. This chain joins TRBV2 and TRBJ1-1, with TRBD1 matching 7 bases. CDR3 coding DNA: TGTGCCAGCAGTGAACGATCAGGGGGCACTGAAGCTTTCTTT. Protein sequence: CASSERSGGTEAFF.